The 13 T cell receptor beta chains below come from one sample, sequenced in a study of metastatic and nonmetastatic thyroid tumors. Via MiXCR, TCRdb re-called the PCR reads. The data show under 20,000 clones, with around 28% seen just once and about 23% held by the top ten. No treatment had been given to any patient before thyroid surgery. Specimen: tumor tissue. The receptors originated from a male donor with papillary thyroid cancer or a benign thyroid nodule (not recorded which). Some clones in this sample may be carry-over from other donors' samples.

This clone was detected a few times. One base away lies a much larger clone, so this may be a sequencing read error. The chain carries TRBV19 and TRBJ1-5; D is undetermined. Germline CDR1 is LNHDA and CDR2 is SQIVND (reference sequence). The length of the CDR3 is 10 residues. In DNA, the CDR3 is TGTGGGGGAGGCAATCAGCCCCAGCATTTT. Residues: CGGGNQPQHF. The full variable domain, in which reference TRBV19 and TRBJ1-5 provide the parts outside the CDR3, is DGGITQSPKYLFRKEGQNVTLSCEQNLNHDAMYWYRQDPGQGLRLIYYSQIVNDFQKGDIAEGYSVSREKKESFPLTVTSAQKNPTAFYLCGGGNQPQHFGDGTRLSIL.

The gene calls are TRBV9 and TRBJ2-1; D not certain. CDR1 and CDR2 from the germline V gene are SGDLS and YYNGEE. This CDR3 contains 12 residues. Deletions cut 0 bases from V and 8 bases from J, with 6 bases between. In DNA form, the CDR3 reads TGTGCCAGCAGCGTAGGATTATATGAGCAGTTCTTC. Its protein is CASSVGLYEQFF.

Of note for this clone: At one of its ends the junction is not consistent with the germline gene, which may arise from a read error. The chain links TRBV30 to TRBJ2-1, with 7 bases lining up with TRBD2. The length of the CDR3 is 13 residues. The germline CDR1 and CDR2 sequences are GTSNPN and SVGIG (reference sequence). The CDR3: CAHISIGGNERFF. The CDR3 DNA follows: TGTGCACACATTTCCATCGGGGGGAATGAGCGGTTCTTC.

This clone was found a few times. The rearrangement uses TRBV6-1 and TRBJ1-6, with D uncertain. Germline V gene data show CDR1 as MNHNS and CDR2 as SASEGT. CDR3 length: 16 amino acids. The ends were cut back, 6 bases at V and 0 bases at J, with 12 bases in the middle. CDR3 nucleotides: TGTGCCAGCAGCTTCGACACACGCTCCTATAATTCACCCCTCCACTTT. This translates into CASSFDTRSYNSPLHF.

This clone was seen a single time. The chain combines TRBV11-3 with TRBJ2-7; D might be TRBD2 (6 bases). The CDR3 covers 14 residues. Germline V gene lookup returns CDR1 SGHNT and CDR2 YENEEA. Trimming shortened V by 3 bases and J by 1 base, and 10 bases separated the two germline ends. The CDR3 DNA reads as TGTGCCAGCAGCTTGACGGGACTTTCCTACGAGCAGTACTTC. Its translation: CASSLTGLSYEQYF.

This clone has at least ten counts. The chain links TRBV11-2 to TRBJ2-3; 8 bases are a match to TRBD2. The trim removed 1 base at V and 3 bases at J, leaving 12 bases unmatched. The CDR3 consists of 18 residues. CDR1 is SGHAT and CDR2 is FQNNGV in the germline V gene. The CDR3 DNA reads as TGTGCCAGCAGCTTAGTGGGGGTCGGGAGGGCCGGTACAGATACGCAGTATTTT. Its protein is CASSLVGVGRAGTDTQYF.

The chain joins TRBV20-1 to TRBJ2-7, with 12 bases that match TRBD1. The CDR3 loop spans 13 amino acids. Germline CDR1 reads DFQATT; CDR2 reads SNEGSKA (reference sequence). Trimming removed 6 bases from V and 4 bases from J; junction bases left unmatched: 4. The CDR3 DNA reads TGCAGTGCACCGGGACAGGGGGCTTACGAGCAGTACTTC. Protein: CSAPGQGAYEQYF.

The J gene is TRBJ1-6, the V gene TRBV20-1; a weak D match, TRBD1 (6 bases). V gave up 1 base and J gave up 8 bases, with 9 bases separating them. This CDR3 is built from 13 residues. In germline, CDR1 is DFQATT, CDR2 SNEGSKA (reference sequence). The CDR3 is CSARGGGYSPLHF. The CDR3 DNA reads TGCAGTGCTAGAGGGGGGGGCTATTCACCCCTCCACTTT.

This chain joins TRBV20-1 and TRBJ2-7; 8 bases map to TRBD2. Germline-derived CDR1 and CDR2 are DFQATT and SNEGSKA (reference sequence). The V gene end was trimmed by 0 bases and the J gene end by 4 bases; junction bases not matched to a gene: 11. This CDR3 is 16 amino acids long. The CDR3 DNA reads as TGCAGTGCTAGAGAGGTCGCGGGGGGCCTGGCGTACGAGCAGTACTTC. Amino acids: CSAREVAGGLAYEQYF.

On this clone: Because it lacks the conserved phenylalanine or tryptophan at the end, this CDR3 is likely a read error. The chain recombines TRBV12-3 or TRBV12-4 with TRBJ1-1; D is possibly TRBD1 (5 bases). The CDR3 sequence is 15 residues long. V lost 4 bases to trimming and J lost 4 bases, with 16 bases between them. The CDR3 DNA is TGTGCCAGCAGTTGGTTACTGTCGGGGGGCACTGAAGCTTTCTCT. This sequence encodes CASSWLLSGGTEAFS.

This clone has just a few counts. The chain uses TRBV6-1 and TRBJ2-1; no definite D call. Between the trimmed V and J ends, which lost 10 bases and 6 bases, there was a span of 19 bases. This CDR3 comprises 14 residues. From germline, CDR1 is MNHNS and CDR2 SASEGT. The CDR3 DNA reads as TGTGCCATCACCAGAGAAGACCCTCTCAATGAGCAGTTCTTC. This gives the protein CAITREDPLNEQFF.

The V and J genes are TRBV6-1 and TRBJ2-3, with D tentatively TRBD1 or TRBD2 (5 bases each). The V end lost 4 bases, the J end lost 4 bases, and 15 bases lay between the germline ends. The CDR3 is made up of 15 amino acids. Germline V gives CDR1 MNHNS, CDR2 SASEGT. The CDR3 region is CASSARDGYADTQYF. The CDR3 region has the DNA TGTGCCAGCAGTGCCCGGGACGGATACGCAGATACGCAGTATTTT.

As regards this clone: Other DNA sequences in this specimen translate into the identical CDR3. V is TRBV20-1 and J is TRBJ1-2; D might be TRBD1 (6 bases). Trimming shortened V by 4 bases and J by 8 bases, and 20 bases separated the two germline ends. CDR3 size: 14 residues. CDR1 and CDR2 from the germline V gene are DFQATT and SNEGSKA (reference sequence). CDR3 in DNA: TGCAGTGCTATCAAGGACAGTACTGGGCACGGCTACACCTTC. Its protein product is CSAIKDSTGHGYTF.